The 8 T cell receptor beta chains in this list originate from one sample, sequenced in a study of shared clonotypes between healthy human individuals. Repertoires were generated with immunoSEQ multiplex PCR, while TCRdb's copy carries only in-frame clones and drops some. The sample has some 2,100,000 clones; nearly 97% are singletons. The sequenced sample was naive CD4+ T cells sorted from blood. Subset defined: CD45RA+ positively selected. All receptors derive from a man between 18 and 29 years old in good health.

The V call is TRBV20-1, the J call TRBJ1-2; D ambiguous. V was shortened by 2 bases and J by 6 bases, with 7 bases between the two germline ends. Germline CDR1 reads DFQATT; CDR2 reads SNEGSKA (reference sequence). The CDR3 spans 11 residues. The CDR3 sequence: CSARWPNGYTF. The CDR3 nucleotides are TGCAGTGCTAGATGGCCGAATGGCTACACCTTC.

Notes on this clone: The same CDR3 can be traced to other DNA sequences in this sample. The chain carries TRBV29-1 and TRBJ2-6; TRBD1 matches at 7 bases. Germline V gives CDR1 SQVTM, CDR2 ANQGSEA. This CDR3 is built from 15 residues. The trim removed 5 bases at V and 0 bases at J, leaving 4 bases unmatched. The CDR3 bases are TGCAGCGTTCGACAGGGTAGCTCTGGGGCCAACGTCCTGACTTTC. Amino acid sequence: CSVRQGSSGANVLTF.

Remarks on this clone: Other nucleotide sequences in the sample specify the same CDR3. The chain carries TRBV6-5 and TRBJ2-2, with 8 bases identical to TRBD1. The germline CDR1 and CDR2 sequences are MNHEY and SVGAGI. After removal of 0 bases from V and 8 bases from J, the junction contained 5 bases not matched to a gene. CDR3 size: 15 residues. The CDR3: CASSYSAGGGGELFF. DNA for the CDR3: TGTGCCAGCAGTTACTCGGCAGGGGGCGGAGGGGAGCTGTTTTTT.

The chain carries TRBV18 and TRBJ1-2; the D gene is possibly TRBD1 (5 bases). Deletions cut 6 bases from V and 8 bases from J, with 16 bases between. The germline gives CDR1 KGHSH, CDR2 LQKENI. This CDR3 has 13 residues. CDR3 amino acids: CASSPGSGVGYTF. DNA of the CDR3: TGTGCCAGCTCCCCGGGATCGGGGGTCGGCTACACCTTC.

The table lists this clone with a few counts. The J gene is TRBJ1-6, the V gene TRBV7-9; 8 bases match TRBD1. CDR3 length: 16 amino acids. V was clipped by 5 bases and J by 5 bases; unmatched bases: 8. Germline lookup yields CDR1 SEHNR and CDR2 FQNEAQ (reference sequence). Here the CDR3 reads CASSPSGQGDNSPLHF. In DNA form, the CDR3 reads TGTGCCAGCAGCCCTTCCGGACAGGGAGATAATTCACCCCTCCACTTT.

The table lists this clone with a few counts. The chain joins TRBV25-1 to TRBJ1-6; D might be TRBD1 (5 bases). This CDR3 contains 13 residues. Germline CDR1 MGHDK, CDR2 SYGVNS. Trimming took off 6 bases at V and 5 bases at J, with 8 bases between the two ends. The CDR3 protein is CASRGPDNSPLHF. The CDR3 nucleotides read TGTGCCAGCAGGGGGCCGGATAATTCACCCCTCCACTTT.

V is TRBV11-2 and J is TRBJ2-5; 9 positions agree with TRBD2. Per the germline V gene, CDR1 is SGHAT and CDR2 is FQNNGV. The CDR3 length is 19 residues. V was pared by 0 bases and J by 1 base, with 12 bases of the junction left unmatched. The DNA of the CDR3 is TGTGCCAGCAGCTTAGATCGTAGACTAGCGGCCCCATTCCAAGAGACCCAGTACTTC. Its protein is CASSLDRRLAAPFQETQYF.

This rearrangement joins TRBV5-1 to TRBJ2-3, with D perhaps TRBD2 (6 bases). The V and J ends lost 4 bases and 2 bases respectively, with 14 bases between them. The CDR3 runs 15 residues. Germline CDR1 reads SGHRS; CDR2 reads YFSETQ. The CDR3 DNA is TGCGCCAGCAGCCTCGCTCAGGGACTCACAGATACGCAGTATTTT. Its translation is CASSLAQGLTDTQYF.